A single sample is the source of the 9 T cell receptor beta chains below, sequenced in a study of PD-1 blockade in classical Hodgkin lymphoma. Assay used: immunoSEQ multiplex PCR; TCRdb lists only in-frame clones, some missing. Here the sample spans over 20,000 clones, over 65% being singletons. All the patients suffered relapse after autologous stem cell transplantation, and brentuximab vedotin exposure differed. This sample comprised peripheral blood mononuclear cells (PBMCs), obtained before the second cycle of nivolumab. These receptors all come from a human donor with classical Hodgkin lymphoma.

As DNA, the CDR3 is TGCAGCGTTACAGGGGGCGGGTCCCCCTACGAGCAGTACTTC. Its protein is CSVTGGGSPYEQYF. The V gene is TRBV29-1, the J gene TRBJ2-7, with 9 positions matching TRBD1. Germline V gene sequence: CDR1 SQVTM, CDR2 ANQGSEA. The CDR3 is 14 amino acids. V was clipped by 5 bases and J by 2 bases; unmatched bases: 7.

This clone has a handful of counts. V gene TRBV2 combines with J gene TRBJ1-2, with D maybe TRBD1 (6 bases). Trimming took 7 bases from V and 0 from J, leaving 12 bases between them. The germline V gene has CDR1 SNHLY and CDR2 FYNNEI. The CDR3 loop spans 14 amino acids. This chain's CDR3 is CASKGELANYGYTF. For the CDR3, the DNA is TGTGCCAGCAAGGGGGAGTTAGCTAACTATGGCTACACCTTC.

The chain employs TRBV13 and TRBJ2-7; D call uncertain. This CDR3 is built from 11 residues. Germline-derived CDR1 and CDR2 are PRHDT and FYEKMQ (reference sequence). V lost 4 bases, J lost 4 bases, and 5 bases lay in between. The CDR3 bases are TGTGCCAGCAGCTCCACATACGAGCAGTACTTC. This encodes CASSSTYEQYF.

This clone was observed once. The chain recombines TRBV29-1 with TRBJ2-3; D possibly corresponds to TRBD2 (7 bases). The CDR3 is 15 amino acids. Looked up from germline, CDR1 is SQVTM and CDR2 is ANQGSEA. Trimming shortened V by 2 bases and J by 2 bases, and 14 bases separated the two germline ends. The CDR3 region has the DNA TGCAGCGTTGAAAGGGCGGGGGCTTTCACAGATACGCAGTATTTT. Its translation: CSVERAGAFTDTQYF.

The chain carries TRBV7-3 and TRBJ2-5; 8 bases align to TRBD2. V lost 5 bases, J lost 7 bases, and 9 bases stayed unmatched. Germline V lookup: CDR1 SGHTA, CDR2 FQGTGA. The CDR3 contains 14 residues. For the CDR3, the DNA is TGTGCCAGCAGCCCCTCAGCGGGAGCTGGGACCCAGTACTTC. The encoded protein is CASSPSAGAGTQYF.

This clone showed up just a few times. J is TRBJ1-3 and V is TRBV2, with D possibly being TRBD1 (5 bases). Trimming pared 8 bases from V and 1 base from J, leaving 12 bases between. Looked up from germline, CDR1 is SNHLY and CDR2 is FYNNEI. The CDR3 consists of 14 residues. CDR3 protein: CASLRGTSGNTIYF. For the CDR3, the DNA is TGTGCCAGCCTCAGAGGGACTTCTGGAAACACCATATATTTT.

This clone was recorded once. V is TRBV6-6 and J is TRBJ1-5; TRBD1 agrees at 9 bases. The CDR3 spans 15 residues. The V segment lost 7 bases and the J segment 5 bases; nucleotides outside the gene matches: 9. Germline CDR1 reads MNHNY; CDR2 reads SVGAGI (reference sequence). DNA of the CDR3: TGTGCCAGCATCGGGGGACAGGGTGTGGATCAGCCCCAGCATTTT. The encoded protein is CASIGGQGVDQPQHF.

The V call is TRBV7-2, the J call TRBJ2-5; 11 bases agree with TRBD1. J was trimmed by 5 bases and V by 5 bases; bases with no gene match: 16. This CDR3 comprises 18 residues. Germline CDR1 and CDR2: SGHTA and FQGNSA. CDR3 residues: CASSPAPPDRGQRETQYF. The CDR3 DNA sequence: TGTGCCAGCAGCCCCGCCCCGCCGGACAGGGGGCAAAGGGAGACCCAGTACTTC.

This chain uses TRBV10-2 with TRBJ2-2; D possibly uses TRBD1 or TRBD2 (5 bases each). The CDR3 is made up of 14 amino acids. Trimming took off 4 bases at V and 5 bases at J, with 11 bases between the two ends. CDR1 and CDR2 (germline): WSHSY, SAAADI. CDR3 DNA sequence: TGCGCCAGCAGTGGGGGGTCTTTTACCGGGGAGCTGTTTTTT. Translation gives CASSGGSFTGELFF.